Given below is one TCR beta chain in context. Its antigen is currently unknown. The data derive from a study of shared clonotypes between healthy human individuals. General study results and limits: The study generally estimated greater richness for naive than memory subsets. The donor pool, a small one, limited the genetic and exposure-history diversity represented.

In the source study's methods: From ImmunoSEQ came sequences covering only the junction and carrying no quality scores, so filtering differed. Generated by immunoSEQ multiplex PCR, the TCRdb table keeps only in-frame clones and is missing some. V, J and clone size derive from that table, while D and trimming were established from the DNA sequence. This table has fewer than 2.5 million clones, 93% appearing once. Material for sequencing was naive CD4+ T cells from PBMCs. Described subset: CD45RA+ positively selected. The sequence was obtained from a man aged 18 to 35 in good health. Some clones in this sample may be carry-over from other donors' samples.

CDR3: CASSSLRGRDEQYF. CDR3 sequence (DNA): TGTGCCAGCAGCTCCCTCAGGGGGAGGGACGAGCAGTACTTC. The genes are TRBV7-2 and TRBJ2-7, with D perhaps matching TRBD1 or TRBD2 (7 bases each). V lost 4 bases, J lost 5 bases, and 15 bases lay in between. Per germline, CDR1 SGHTA and CDR2 FQGNSA. The CDR3 is made up of 14 amino acids.